These T cell receptor beta chains were read from a single sample in a study of cytomegalovirus exposure and HLA in healthy donors. TCRdb's copy holds only in-frame clones and misses some; the assay was immunoSEQ multiplex PCR. The repertoire holds around 140,000 clones, with approximately 75% as singletons. Sequenced: PBMCs. The receptors stem from a male donor in good health and CMV-seronegative. Each CDR3 is given with its conserved first and last residue. Fields, in order: clone size, D gene, V gene, J gene, CDR3 protein, CDR3 DNA. D genes are given only for firm matches. Rows give clone size only sometimes, using once, few, many, or a class for an expanded clone.

size: .
D: .
V: TRBV18
J: TRBJ2-5
CDR3: CASSEGDQETQYF
DNA: TGTGCCAGCTCAGAGGGGGACCAAGAGACCCAGTACTTC

size: .
D: TRBD2
V: TRBV5-8
J: TRBJ2-3
CDR3: CASSLGSAGGQGTDTQYF
DNA: TGTGCCAGCAGCTTGGGGTCAGCGGGGGGTCAGGGCACAGATACGCAGTATTTT

size: .
D: TRBD1
V: TRBV5-1
J: TRBJ2-7
CDR3: CASSFAGTGVEQYF
DNA: TGCGCCAGCAGCTTCGCCGGGACAGGGGTTGAGCAGTACTTC

size: .
D: .
V: TRBV9
J: TRBJ1-3
CDR3: CASSVVVGGSGNTIYF
DNA: TGTGCCAGCAGCGTAGTTGTGGGGGGCTCTGGAAACACCATATATTTT

size: .
D: TRBD2
V: TRBV19
J: TRBJ2-5
CDR3: CASTPGGATETQYF
DNA: TGTGCCAGTACCCCCGGGGGGGCCACAGAGACCCAGTACTTC

size: .
D: .
V: TRBV7-3
J: TRBJ1-2
CDR3: CASSARSNYGYTF
DNA: TGTGCCAGCAGCGCTAGATCTAACTATGGCTACACCTTC

size: .
D: TRBD1
V: TRBV7-2
J: TRBJ2-7
CDR3: CASSLATGGSYEQYF
DNA: TGTGCCAGCAGCTTAGCGACAGGGGGCTCCTACGAGCAGTACTTC

size: .
D: TRBD2
V: TRBV9
J: TRBJ2-1
CDR3: CASSVEPAGIYNEQFF
DNA: TGTGCCAGCAGCGTAGAACCAGCGGGGATCTACAATGAGCAGTTCTTC

size: .
D: .
V: TRBV7-2
J: TRBJ2-2
CDR3: CASSSRKGGTGELFF
DNA: TGTGCCAGCAGCTCCAGGAAAGGGGGCACCGGGGAGCTGTTTTTT

size: .
D: .
V: TRBV19
J: TRBJ2-3
CDR3: CASSSPQASSTDTQYF
DNA: TGTGCCAGTAGTAGCCCTCAGGCAAGTAGCACAGATACGCAGTATTTT

size: .
D: .
V: TRBV7-3
J: TRBJ1-1
CDR3: CASSVGQNTEAFF
DNA: TGTGCCAGCAGCGTAGGACAGAACACTGAAGCTTTCTTT

size: .
D: .
V: TRBV5-1
J: TRBJ2-3
CDR3: CASSLGQGRTDTQYF
DNA: TGCGCCAGCAGCTTGGGGCAGGGGCGCACAGATACGCAGTATTTT

size: few
D: .
V: TRBV4-3
J: TRBJ1-5
CDR3: CASSQLVHQPQHF
DNA: TGCGCCAGCAGCCAACTCGTCCATCAGCCCCAGCATTTT

size: once
D: .
V: TRBV6-5
J: TRBJ2-7
CDR3: CASRRRQDGREQYF
DNA: TGTGCCAGCCGGAGGAGACAGGACGGGCGCGAGCAGTACTTC

size: few
D: TRBD2
V: TRBV27
J: TRBJ2-1
CDR3: CASSLGLAGSDEQFF
DNA: TGTGCCAGCAGTCTGGGACTAGCGGGGAGCGATGAGCAGTTCTTC

size: few
D: TRBD1
V: TRBV7-9
J: TRBJ1-6
CDR3: CASSLGQGSSPLHF
DNA: TGTGCCAGCAGCTTGGGACAGGGTAGTTCACCCCTCCACTTT

size: once
D: .
V: TRBV2
J: TRBJ1-1
CDR3: CASSDRQANWGAFF
DNA: TGTGCCAGCAGTGATAGACAGGCCAACTGGGGAGCTTTCTTT

size: few
D: .
V: TRBV18
J: TRBJ1-1
CDR3: CASSPLRGNTEAFF
DNA: TGTGCCAGCTCACCACTAAGGGGGAACACTGAAGCTTTCTTT

size: .
D: .
V: TRBV6-5
J: TRBJ1-5
CDR3: CASRTIGGAQPQHF
DNA: TGTGCCAGCAGGACTATAGGGGGGGCCCAGCCCCAGCATTTT

size: .
D: TRBD2
V: TRBV4-3
J: TRBJ2-3
CDR3: CASSQASGGASDTQYF
DNA: TGCGCCAGCAGCCAGGCTAGCGGGGGGGCGTCAGATACGCAGTATTTT